The next 18 T cell receptor beta chains were all read from a single sample in a study of monozygotic twins with inflammatory bowel disease. From the 5' RACE reads, TCRdb lists one entry per CDR3 protein and no DNA. This sample's table reports some 330,000 distinct CDR3 sequences. Sequenced: blood. The receptors were sampled from a human donor with ulcerative colitis or Crohn's disease, or a healthy co-twin of an affected twin (not recorded which).

The chain employs TRBV28 and TRBJ2-2; the TRBD2 assignment by TCRdb is unverifiable without DNA. CDR3 length equals 19 residues. From germline, CDR1 is MDHEN and CDR2 SYDVKM. The CDR3 protein is CASSPIPGLAGVDTGELFF.

V is TRBV27 and J is TRBJ2-4; there is no DNA to check the TCRdb D call of TRBD2. Germline CDR1 is MNHEY and CDR2 is SMNVEV (reference sequence). The CDR3 sequence is 13 residues long. The CDR3 sequence is CASSLSGSGIQYF.

J is TRBJ1-1 and V is TRBV7-8. Germline V gene lookup returns CDR1 SGHVS and CDR2 FQNEAQ. The CDR3 covers 11 residues. The CDR3: CASSLGLEAFF.

The chain is built from TRBV6-5 and TRBJ1-4; TCRdb names TRBD1, which stays unverified in the absence of DNA. This CDR3 is 16 amino acids long. Germline assignment: CDR1 MNHEY and CDR2 SVGAGI. The CDR3 protein is CASSSAAGTGEEKLFF.

This sequence joins TRBV10-3 and TRBJ2-1; TCRdb proposes TRBD2, but this gene call is untestable without DNA. CDR1 ENHRY and CDR2 SYGVKD come from the germline V gene. This CDR3 region has 14 residues. The CDR3 here is CAIKREGLGNEQFF.

The chain has TRBV7-9 and TRBJ1-2; the TRBD1 assignment by TCRdb is unverifiable without DNA. The CDR3 runs to 15 residues. The germline V gene has CDR1 SEHNR and CDR2 FQNEAQ (reference sequence). The CDR3 reads CASSLNRGQVYGYTF. Full variable domain (outside the CDR3, taken from reference TRBV7-9 and TRBJ1-2): DTGVSQNPRHKITKRGQNVTFRCDPISEHNRLYWYRQTLGQGPEFLTYFQNEAQLEKSRLLSDRFSAERPKGSFSTLEIQRTEQGDSAMYLCASSLNRGQVYGYTFGSGTRLTVV.

The gene calls are TRBV15 and TRBJ2-3; TCRdb gives TRBD2 as the D gene, but with no DNA this cannot be confirmed. Looked up from germline, CDR1 is LNHNV and CDR2 is YYDKDF (reference sequence). This CDR3 spans 16 amino acids. CDR3 sequence reads: CATSRGDSEARGTQYF. The entire variable domain, with the rest obtained from reference TRBV15 and TRBJ2-3, is as follows: DAMVIQNPRYQVTQFGKPVTLSCSQTLNHNVMYWYQQKSSQAPKLLFHYYDKDFNNEADTPDNFQSRRPNTSFCFLDIRSPGLGDTAMYLCATSRGDSEARGTQYFGPGTRLTVL.

This chain joins TRBV5-6 and TRBJ2-2; TCRdb's D gene call, TRBD1, goes unchecked for lack of DNA. CDR3 length: 18 residues. Germline V gives CDR1 SGHDT, CDR2 YYEEEE. The CDR3 reads CASSLAFGQGSRTGELFF.

The V and J genes are TRBV7-2 and TRBJ1-5. The CDR3 sequence is 15 residues long. CDR1 and CDR2 (germline): SGHTA, FQGNSA. The CDR3 protein is CASSLASFSNQPQHF.

The chain combines TRBV18 with TRBJ2-7; TCRdb designates TRBD2, a call that cannot be tested without DNA. The CDR3 has 14 amino acids. The V gene's germline CDR1 is KGHSH and CDR2 LQKENI. The CDR3 loop reads CASSQSSGTYEQYF.

The chain links TRBV15 to TRBJ1-5. Germline V gene data show CDR1 as LNHNV and CDR2 as YYDKDF (reference sequence). This CDR3 contains 17 residues. The CDR3 region is CATSRESAGQSNQPQHF.

The rearrangement joins TRBV7-9 to TRBJ2-1; TCRdb reports TRBD2, a call that lacks DNA to check it against. The CDR3 spans 15 residues. Germline assignment: CDR1 SEHNR and CDR2 FQNEAQ (reference sequence). CDR3 loop: CASSSVAGGNNEQFF. Looking up the rest from reference TRBV7-9 and TRBJ2-1 gives the full variable domain: DTGVSQNPRHKITKRGQNVTFRCDPISEHNRLYWYRQTLGQGPEFLTYFQNEAQLEKSRLLSDRFSAERPKGSFSTLEIQRTEQGDSAMYLCASSSVAGGNNEQFFGPGTRLTVL.

The chain couples TRBV6-5 to TRBJ1-6; absent DNA, TCRdb's TRBD1 call cannot be checked. This CDR3 region has 16 residues. Germline lookup yields CDR1 MNHEY and CDR2 SVGAGI. CDR3 in amino acids: CASSYSSDSYNSPLHF.

CDR3 region: CASSPVKDGNEQYF. The rearrangement joins TRBV18 to TRBJ2-7. This CDR3 region has 14 residues. Germline CDR1 is KGHSH and CDR2 is LQKENI.

The chain is built from TRBV4-2 and TRBJ2-5; there is no DNA to check the TCRdb D call of TRBD2. CDR3 size: 16 residues. CDR1 and CDR2 from the germline V gene are LGHNA and YNFKEQ. The CDR3 is CASSQELAGIKETQYF.

The chain links TRBV20-1 to TRBJ1-1; the TCRdb call, TRBD1, lacks DNA for checking. This CDR3 is built from 13 residues. The germline CDR1 and CDR2 sequences are DFQATT and SNEGSKA (reference sequence). Here the CDR3 reads CSASTGTTSEAFF.

The gene calls are TRBV7-2 and TRBJ2-1; TCRdb outputs TRBD1, but without DNA this stays unchecked. The germline V gene has CDR1 SGHTA and CDR2 FQGNSA. The CDR3 consists of 13 residues. This CDR3 reads CASRGQGVEEQFF. Full variable domain (remainder filled in from reference TRBV7-2 and TRBJ2-1): GAGVSQSPSNKVTEKGKDVELRCDPISGHTALYWYRQSLGQGLEFLIYFQGNSAPDKSGLPSDRFSAERTGGSVSTLTIQRTQQEDSAVYLCASRGQGVEEQFFGPGTRLTVL.

The genes are TRBV29-1 and TRBJ1-2; TCRdb returns TRBD1, unconfirmable since there is no DNA. Germline lookup yields CDR1 SQVTM and CDR2 ANQGSEA. This CDR3 spans 18 amino acids. CDR3: CSVNRGTGTGGPNYGYTF. Looking up the rest from reference TRBV29-1 and TRBJ1-2 gives the full variable domain: SAVISQKPSRDICQRGTSLTIQCQVDSQVTMMFWYRQQPGQSLTLIATANQGSEATYESGFVIDKFPISRPNLTFSTLTVSNMSPEDSSIYLCSVNRGTGTGGPNYGYTFGSGTRLTVV.